This TCR beta chain was sequenced during a study of CD8+ T cells in alopecia areata. Study-level background: Affected scalp percentage determined the severity score of treated patients. Study outcomes and limitations: Significant decreases in scalp clonality and expanded CD8+ clones followed tofacitinib treatment. On tofacitinib, scalp and blood still held many of the expanded lesional clones. Researchers say the link of baseline CD8+ expansion to response remains uncertain, with one nonresponder.

cDNA prepared by RNA extraction and subsequent reverse transcription served as the template for sequencing. Sequenced by immunoSEQ multiplex PCR; TCRdb stores in-frame clones only, minus some. The profile covers about 190,000 clones, with 50% to 60% appearing a single time and approximately 0.7% taken by the ten largest. Treatment described: oral pan-JAK inhibitor, 5-10 mg twice daily. Trimming pared 2 bases from V and 0 bases from J, leaving 11 bases between. The V gene's germline CDR1 is GTSNPN and CDR2 SVGIG (reference sequence). This CDR3 has 16 residues. With respect to this clone: The antigen remains undetermined.

This material consisted of CD4+ T cells sorted from blood, taken at week 4, from a patient treated with tofacitinib. The chain recombines TRBV30 with TRBJ2-6; D is undetermined. The sequence came from a human donor with alopecia areata. Written as DNA, the CDR3 is TGTGCCTGGAGTCTGCCTGGGGTCTCTGGGGCCAACGTCCTGACTTTC. Its translation is CAWSLPGVSGANVLTF.